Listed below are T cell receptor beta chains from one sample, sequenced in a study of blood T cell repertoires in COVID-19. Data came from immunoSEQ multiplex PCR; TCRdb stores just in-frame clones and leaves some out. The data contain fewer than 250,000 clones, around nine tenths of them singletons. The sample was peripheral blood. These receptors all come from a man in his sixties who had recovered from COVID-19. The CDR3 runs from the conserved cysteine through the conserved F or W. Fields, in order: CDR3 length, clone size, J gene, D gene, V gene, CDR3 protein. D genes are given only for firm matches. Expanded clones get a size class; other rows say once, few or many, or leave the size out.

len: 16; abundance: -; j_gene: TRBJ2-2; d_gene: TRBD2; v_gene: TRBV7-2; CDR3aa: CASSSSGRPATGELFF
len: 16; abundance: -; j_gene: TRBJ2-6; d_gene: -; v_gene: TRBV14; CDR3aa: CASSPLGASGANVLTF
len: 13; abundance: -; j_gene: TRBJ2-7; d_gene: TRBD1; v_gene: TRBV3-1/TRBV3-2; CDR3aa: CASSHAGGYEQYF
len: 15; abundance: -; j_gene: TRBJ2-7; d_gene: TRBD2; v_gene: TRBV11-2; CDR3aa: CASNSRREGGSEQYF
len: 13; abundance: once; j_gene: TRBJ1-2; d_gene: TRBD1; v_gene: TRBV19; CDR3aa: CASSPDRAYGYTF
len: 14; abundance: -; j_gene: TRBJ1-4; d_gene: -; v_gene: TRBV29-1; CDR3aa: CSATRGSTNEKLFF
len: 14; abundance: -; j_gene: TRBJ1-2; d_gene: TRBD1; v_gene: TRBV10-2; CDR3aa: CASSESGQAYGYTF
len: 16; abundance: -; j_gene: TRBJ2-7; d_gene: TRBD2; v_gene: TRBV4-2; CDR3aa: CASSQGLAGGAYEQYF
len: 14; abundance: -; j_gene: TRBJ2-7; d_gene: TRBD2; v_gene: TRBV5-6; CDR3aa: CASSPGTTKREQYF
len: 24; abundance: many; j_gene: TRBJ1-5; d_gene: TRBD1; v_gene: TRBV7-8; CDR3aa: CASSPPPTFGRWDRGFSGNQPQHF
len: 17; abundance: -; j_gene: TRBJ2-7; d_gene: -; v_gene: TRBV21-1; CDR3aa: CASSKAGEAGRWSEQYF
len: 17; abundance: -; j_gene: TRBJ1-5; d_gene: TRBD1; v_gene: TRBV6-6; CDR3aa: CASSPYGQGGFDQPQHF
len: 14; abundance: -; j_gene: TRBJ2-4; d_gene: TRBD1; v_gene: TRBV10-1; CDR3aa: CASSVTGLRNIQYF
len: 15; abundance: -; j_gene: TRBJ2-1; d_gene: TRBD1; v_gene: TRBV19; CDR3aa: CASSTGQGVWNEQFF
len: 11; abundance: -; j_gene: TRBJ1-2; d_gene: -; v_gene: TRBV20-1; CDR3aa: CSARREYGYTF
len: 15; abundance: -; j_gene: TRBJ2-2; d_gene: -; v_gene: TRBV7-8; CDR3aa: CASSLASGNTGELFF
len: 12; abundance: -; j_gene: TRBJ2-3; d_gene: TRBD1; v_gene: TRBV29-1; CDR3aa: CSVRTGADTQYF
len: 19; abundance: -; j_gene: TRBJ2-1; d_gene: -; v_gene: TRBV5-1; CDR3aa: CASSFVVGSQRGSYNEQFF
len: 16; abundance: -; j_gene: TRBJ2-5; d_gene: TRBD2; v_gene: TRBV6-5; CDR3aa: CASSYGYGRAGETQYF
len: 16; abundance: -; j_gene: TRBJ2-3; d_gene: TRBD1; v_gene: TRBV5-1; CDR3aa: CASTLSPDRVGDTQYF
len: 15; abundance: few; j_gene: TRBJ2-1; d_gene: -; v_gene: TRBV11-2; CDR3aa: CASSSSSVLDNEQFF
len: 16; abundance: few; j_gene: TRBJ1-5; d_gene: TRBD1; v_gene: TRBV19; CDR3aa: CASTGTGGYSNQPQHF
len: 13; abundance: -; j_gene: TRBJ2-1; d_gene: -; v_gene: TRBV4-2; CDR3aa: CASSQDGGNEQFF
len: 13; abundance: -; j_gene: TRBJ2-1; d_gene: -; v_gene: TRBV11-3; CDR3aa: CASREDRNNEQFF
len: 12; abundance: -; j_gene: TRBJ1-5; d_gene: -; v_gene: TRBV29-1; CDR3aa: CSVGDVDQPQHF
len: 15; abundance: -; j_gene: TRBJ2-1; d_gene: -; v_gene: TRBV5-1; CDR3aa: CASSLAGSSYNEQFF
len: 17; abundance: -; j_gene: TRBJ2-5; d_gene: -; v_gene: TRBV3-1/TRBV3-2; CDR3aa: CASSQDPAGGVQETQYF
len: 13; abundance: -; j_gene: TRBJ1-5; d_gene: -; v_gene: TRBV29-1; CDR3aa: CSVEEVRGQPQHF
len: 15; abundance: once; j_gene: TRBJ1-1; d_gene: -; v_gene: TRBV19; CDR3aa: CASSIIHTANTEAFF
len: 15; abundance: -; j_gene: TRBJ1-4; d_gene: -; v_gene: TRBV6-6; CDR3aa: CASSRGIGVNEKLFF